This T cell receptor beta chain was retrieved from a study of shared clonotypes between healthy human individuals (TCRdb year 2020). Notes on the research overall: A few men and a couple of women, aged 18 to 49 years, made up the cohort. To estimate repertoire size and how much clonotypes are shared between individuals, the study performed deep sequencing of blood TCR repertoires from 4 to 6 healthy adults. Libraries were prepared and TCR repertoires were sequenced by different laboratories using diverse techniques, in order to increase sequencing depth and limit assay-specific biases. Per donor, leukapheresis produced somewhere between about 0.8 and 9.5 billion PBMCs.

As regards this clone: The antigen it binds to is not known. Per-nucleotide qualities are absent, and no much larger clonotype sits a single base away.

TCR CDR3 regions were amplified from genomic DNA by multiplex PCR using the deep immunoSEQ assay. For each cell subset, the extracted genomic DNA was distributed evenly across all wells of several immunoSEQ 96-well plates, and each plate served as one replicate. For unsorted PBMC, approximately 0.3 ug of genomic DNA, equivalent to about 32,000 T cell genomes, went into each replicate PCR. Unsorted PBMC genomic DNA was sequenced across ten immunoSEQ deep assay plates. The purified libraries were quantified using a Qubit 3.0 fluorometer, sized with a Bioanalyzer 2100, and then quantified again using the KAPA Library Quantification kit. Every immunoSEQ 96-well plate was sequenced on a separate single-read 150-cycle Illumina NextSeq 550 flow cell. The authors processed their data as follows. The immunoSEQ output contained only junctional sequences without quality scores, so filtering could not match that applied to full-length reads. Sequences were annotated with PyIR, a Python wrapper for IgBLAST v1.9, using IMGT germline references to assign V/J genes and CDR3. Any read was removed if the V/J assignment was weak (E-value above 1e-6), the CDR3 was missing, or the read contained stop codons, out-of-frame junctions, or ambiguous translated residues. V3J clonotypes were defined as sequences sharing an identical inferred V gene, J gene, and CDR3 amino acid sequence. To compute the percentage overlap between repertoires, the number of shared unique clonotypes was divided by the size of the smaller repertoire. Repertoire richness was assessed with RTK rarefaction, the Chao1 estimator, and Recon v2.1 estimates of unobserved clonotypes. TCRdb took this table from immuneACCESS and kept in-frame rearrangements with V and J called. Such tables lack part of the clones; where checked against another copy, unresolved V genes explain under half of the gap, and the rest is unexplained. The D gene and trimming were derived from the DNA, and the V and J assignments and clone size from that table. In this sample the table shows about 490,000 clones, around 80% of which occur a single time. The ten largest clones represent 9.5% to 15% of the sample.

The donors were healthy, HIV-negative adults with no recently reported acute infections or vaccinations. Every donor was a Caucasian adult residing in Nashville, Tennessee, USA. For unsorted samples, 70 million to 95 million PBMCs were counted, and genomic DNA was extracted using the QIAamp DNA Blood Mini kit. After blood collection by leukapheresis, PBMCs were isolated using Ficoll-Histopaque density gradient centrifugation and then cryopreserved in the vapor phase of liquid nitrogen. Beyond this particular receptor, the publication reports: The small number of donors limited the genetic and exposure-history diversity represented. Pairwise subsampling led to the expectation that sequencing depth would affect the degree of clonotype sharing among donors. Only blood was sampled, and tissue TCR repertoires likely differ from those in blood.

From the germline V gene (reference sequence), CDR1 is LNHDA and CDR2 is SQIVND. V loses 4 bases at its end and J loses 6 bases; junction bases beyond the gene matches: 4. From the cysteine up to the phenylalanine, the CDR3 has a length of 13 residues. Just CDR3 DNA is preserved here, 39 bases in frame from base 1. This receptor chain uses TRBV19 and TRBJ1-1, and 8 junctional nucleotides match TRBD1. This TCR was sampled from a woman aged 40-49 years in good health. Some clones in this sample may be carry-over from other donors' samples. The sequenced sample was PBMCs. The sequenced DNA: TGTGCCAGTAGTACTGACAGGGGTGCTGAAGCTTTCTTT. It specifies CASSTDRGAEAFF.